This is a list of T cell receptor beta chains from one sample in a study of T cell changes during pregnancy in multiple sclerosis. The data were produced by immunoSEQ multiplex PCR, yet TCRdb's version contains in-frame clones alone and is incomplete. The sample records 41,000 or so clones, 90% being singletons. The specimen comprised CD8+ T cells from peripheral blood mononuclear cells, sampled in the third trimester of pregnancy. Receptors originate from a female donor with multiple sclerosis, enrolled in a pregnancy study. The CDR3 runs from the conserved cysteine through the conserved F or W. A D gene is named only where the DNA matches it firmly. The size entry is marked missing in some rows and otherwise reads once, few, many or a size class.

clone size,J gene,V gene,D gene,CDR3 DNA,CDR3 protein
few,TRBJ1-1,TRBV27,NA,TGTGCCAGCAGTTTCCGGGGTGTGAACACTGAAGCTTTCTTT,CASSFRGVNTEAFF
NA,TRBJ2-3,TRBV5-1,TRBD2,TGCGCCAGCAGCTTGGAGCGGCTAGCGGGGGGGACTAGCACAGATACGCAGTATTTT,CASSLERLAGGTSTDTQYF
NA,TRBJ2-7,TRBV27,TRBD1,TGTGCCAGCAGTTTTCCCCGGACAGGCGTCAACGAGCAGTACTTC,CASSFPRTGVNEQYF
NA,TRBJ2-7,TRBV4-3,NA,TGCGCCAGCAGCCAGAGTTTTAGCGGAACAGACTACGAGCAGTACTTC,CASSQSFSGTDYEQYF
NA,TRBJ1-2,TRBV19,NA,TGTGCCACAAGAGGTGGCTGGGACTATGGCTACACCTTC,CATRGGWDYGYTF
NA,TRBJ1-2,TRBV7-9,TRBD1,TGTGCCAGCAGCTCGGGGGGGACAGGGTATGGCTACACCTTC,CASSSGGTGYGYTF
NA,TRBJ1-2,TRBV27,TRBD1,TGTGCCAGCAGTCCAAATGGACAGGGGAAGCTATATGGCTACACCTTC,CASSPNGQGKLYGYTF
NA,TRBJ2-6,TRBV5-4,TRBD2,TGTGCCAGCAGCTTAGGGAGGGTTGGGGCCAACGTCCTGACTTTC,CASSLGRVGANVLTF
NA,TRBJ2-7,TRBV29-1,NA,TGCAGCGTTGGGGCAGGGGAAAACGAGCAGTACTTC,CSVGAGENEQYF
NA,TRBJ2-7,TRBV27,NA,TGTGCCAGCAGTCTGACGGGGGACCCCTCCTACAAGCAGTACTTC,CASSLTGDPSYKQYF